This TCR beta chain was observed in a study of T cells in Graves' hyperthyroidism and ophthalmopathy. Study as a whole: Initial diagnosis, before any treatment, was when peripheral blood was collected.

The CDR3 totals 17 residues. The germline CDR1 and CDR2 sequences are SGHTA and FQGTGA. J gave up 7 bases and V 5 bases, and 11 bases lay outside the gene matches. Amplification targeted TCR beta CDR3 regions from RNA transcripts. Using the HTBI primer set, a first-round RT-PCR was run on the TCR CDR3. In TCRdb, the multiplex PCR reads were re-called with MiXCR into one record per CDR3 protein. The table shows hundreds of thousands of distinct CDR3 sequences, with 35% occurring only once. The sample comprised blood. The V and J genes are TRBV7-3 and TRBJ2-2, with 12 bases fitting TRBD2. This TCR was recovered from a middle-aged woman with Graves' hyperthyroidism. CDR3 residues: CASSRGLAGMRVGELFF. The CDR3 DNA follows: TGTGCCAGCAGCAGAGGACTAGCGGGAATGCGGGTCGGGGAGCTGTTTTTT.